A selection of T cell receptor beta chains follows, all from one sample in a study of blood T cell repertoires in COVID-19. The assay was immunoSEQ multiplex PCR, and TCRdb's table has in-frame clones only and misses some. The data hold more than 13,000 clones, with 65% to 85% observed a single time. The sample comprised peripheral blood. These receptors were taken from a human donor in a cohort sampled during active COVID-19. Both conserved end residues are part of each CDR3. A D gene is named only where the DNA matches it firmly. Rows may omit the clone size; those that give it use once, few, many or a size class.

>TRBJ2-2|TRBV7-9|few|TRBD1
CASSPRDRVGFLAGELFF
TGTGCCAGCAGCCCCCGGGACAGGGTCGGTTTCCTTGCCGGGGAGCTGTTTTTT
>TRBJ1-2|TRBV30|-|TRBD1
CAWSVGTVGYTF
TGTGCCTGGAGTGTGGGGACAGTCGGCTACACCTTC
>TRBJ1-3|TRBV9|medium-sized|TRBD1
CASSVVAGGGNTIYF
TGTGCCAGCAGCGTAGTGGCAGGGGGTGGAAACACCATATATTTT
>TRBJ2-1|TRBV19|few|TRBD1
CASSIAQGAYNEQFF
TGTGCCAGTAGTATAGCCCAGGGGGCTTACAATGAGCAGTTCTTC
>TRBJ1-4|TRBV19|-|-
CASSTPTSRFGEKLFF
TGTGCCAGTAGTACTCCTACATCCAGGTTTGGCGAAAAACTGTTTTTT
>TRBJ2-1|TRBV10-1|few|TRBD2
CASSDLAGAYNEQFF
TGCGCCAGCAGTGATCTAGCGGGAGCCTACAATGAGCAGTTCTTC
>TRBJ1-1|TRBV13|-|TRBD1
CASSEPVQGWNTEAFF
TGTGCCAGCAGCGAGCCGGTACAGGGGTGGAACACTGAAGCTTTCTTT
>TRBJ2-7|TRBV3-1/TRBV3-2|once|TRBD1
CASSLGTGAYEQYF
TGTGCCAGCAGCCTAGGGACAGGTGCCTACGAGCAGTACTTC
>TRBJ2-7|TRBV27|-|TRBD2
CASSLSPGLAYEQYF
TGTGCCAGCAGTTTATCCCCGGGACTAGCTTACGAGCAGTACTTC
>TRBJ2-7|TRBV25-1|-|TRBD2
CASSEYGTSGYEQYF
TGTGCCAGCAGTGAATACGGGACTAGCGGCTACGAGCAGTACTTC
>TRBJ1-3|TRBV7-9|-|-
CASSPRIPGNTIYF
TGTGCCAGCAGCCCTCGTATTCCTGGAAACACCATATATTTT
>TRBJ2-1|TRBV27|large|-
CASSPGLTADEQFF
TGTGCCAGCAGTCCGGGACTCACGGCGGATGAGCAGTTCTTC
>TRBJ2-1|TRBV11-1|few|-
CASSLSGDNEQFF
TGTGCCAGCAGCTTGTCGGGGGACAATGAGCAGTTCTTC
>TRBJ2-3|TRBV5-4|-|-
CASSSDSPGYKYF
TGTGCCAGCAGCTCAGACAGTCCCGGGTATAAGTATTTT
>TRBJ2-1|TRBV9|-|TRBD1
CASSSNRGANYNEQFF
TGTGCCAGCAGCTCCAACAGGGGGGCTAATTACAATGAGCAGTTCTTC
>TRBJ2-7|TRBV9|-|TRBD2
CASSVAGGLAGWEQYF
TGTGCCAGCAGCGTAGCCGGAGGCCTAGCGGGCTGGGAGCAGTACTTC
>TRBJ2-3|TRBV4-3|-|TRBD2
CASSPTSGRTDTQYF
TGCGCCAGCAGCCCCACTAGCGGGAGGACAGATACGCAGTATTTT
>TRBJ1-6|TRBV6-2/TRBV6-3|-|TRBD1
CASSPKPTGSSYNSPLHF
TGTGCCAGCAGTCCAAAACCGACAGGGAGCTCCTATAATTCACCCCTCCACTTT
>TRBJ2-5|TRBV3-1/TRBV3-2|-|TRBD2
CASSQETSVQETQYF
TGTGCCAGCAGCCAAGAAACTAGCGTCCAAGAGACCCAGTACTTC
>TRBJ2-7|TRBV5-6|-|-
CASSLVSGEQYF
TGTGCCAGCAGCTTGGTCAGTGGCGAGCAGTACTTC
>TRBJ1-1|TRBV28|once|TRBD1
CASSPPALRGGIGEAFF
TGTGCCAGCAGTCCACCCGCTCTTAGAGGGGGCATAGGTGAAGCTTTCTTT
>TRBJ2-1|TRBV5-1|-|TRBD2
CASRSGTSGGNEQFF
TGCGCCAGCAGATCCGGGACTAGCGGGGGCAATGAGCAGTTCTTC
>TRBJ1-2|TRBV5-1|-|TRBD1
CASSPGTGVNYGYTF
TGCGCCAGCAGCCCAGGGACAGGGGTGAACTATGGCTACACCTTC
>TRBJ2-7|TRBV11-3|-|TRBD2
CASRAGDSGEQYF
TGTGCCAGCCGAGCGGGAGATTCAGGCGAGCAGTACTTC
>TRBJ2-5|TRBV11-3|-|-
CASSLGAGETQYF
TGTGCCAGCAGCTTAGGGGCCGGAGAGACCCAGTACTTC
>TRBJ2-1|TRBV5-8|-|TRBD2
CASSSGLAGWNEQFF
TGTGCCAGCAGTTCTGGACTAGCGGGGTGGAATGAGCAGTTCTTC
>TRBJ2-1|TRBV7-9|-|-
CASSLSDSYNEQFF
TGTGCCAGCAGCTTATCAGACAGCTACAATGAGCAGTTCTTC
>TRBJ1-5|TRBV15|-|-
CATTQAGKGDQPQHF
TGTGCCACCACCCAAGCAGGGAAGGGCGATCAGCCCCAGCATTTT
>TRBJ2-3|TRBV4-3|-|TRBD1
CASSQSTGPKRDTQYF
TGCGCCAGCAGCCAATCGACAGGGCCGAAGCGGGATACGCAGTATTTT
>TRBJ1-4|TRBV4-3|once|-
CASSQGSSGEKLFF
TGCGCCAGCAGCCAAGGCTCGTCCGGGGAAAAACTGTTTTTT
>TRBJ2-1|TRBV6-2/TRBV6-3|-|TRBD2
CASSYSAPGTSGNEQFF
TGTGCCAGCAGTTACTCAGCCCCCGGGACTAGCGGAAATGAGCAGTTCTTC
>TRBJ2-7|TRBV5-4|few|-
CASSATGTHYSYEQYF
TGTGCCAGCAGCGCGACCGGGACACACTACTCCTACGAGCAGTACTTC
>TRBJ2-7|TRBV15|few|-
CATSRSRLEPEQYF
TGTGCCACCAGCAGATCCAGACTAGAACCCGAGCAGTACTTC
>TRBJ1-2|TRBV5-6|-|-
CASSIRDSNYGYTF
TGTGCCAGCAGCATCAGGGATTCTAACTATGGCTACACCTTC
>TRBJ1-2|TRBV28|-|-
CASSSPAKGAYGYTF
TGTGCCAGCAGTTCCCCCGCCAAAGGGGCCTATGGCTACACCTTC
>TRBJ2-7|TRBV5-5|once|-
CASSLFRGSYEQYF
TGTGCCAGCAGCTTGTTTCGGGGTTCCTACGAGCAGTACTTC
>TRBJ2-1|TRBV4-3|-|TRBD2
CASSQGLAGEQFF
TGCGCCAGCAGCCAAGGACTAGCGGGAGAGCAGTTCTTC
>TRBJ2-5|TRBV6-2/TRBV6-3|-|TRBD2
CASSYEASGSETQYF
TGTGCCAGCAGTTACGAGGCTAGCGGGAGTGAGACCCAGTACTTC
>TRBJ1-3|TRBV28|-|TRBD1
CASSLPLGQGAIGNTIYF
TGTGCCAGCAGTTTACCCTTGGGACAGGGGGCGATCGGAAACACCATATATTTT
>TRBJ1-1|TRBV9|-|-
CASSLREGGLATEAFF
TGTGCCAGCAGCCTAAGGGAGGGGGGCTTGGCCACTGAAGCTTTCTTT
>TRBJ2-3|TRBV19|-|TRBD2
CASSLAGIADTQYF
TGTGCCAGTAGTCTAGCGGGGATAGCAGATACGCAGTATTTT
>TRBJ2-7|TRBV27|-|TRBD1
CASSPGTAYEQYF
TGTGCCAGCAGTCCTGGGACAGCCTACGAGCAGTACTTC
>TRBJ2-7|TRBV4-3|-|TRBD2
CASSHIAGGRHEQYF
TGCGCCAGCAGCCACATAGCGGGAGGGCGCCACGAGCAGTACTTC
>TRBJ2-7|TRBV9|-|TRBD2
CASSVGSQRDGYEQYF
TGTGCCAGCAGCGTAGGGTCGCAGCGGGACGGCTACGAGCAGTACTTC
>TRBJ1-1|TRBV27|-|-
CASSHGGNTEAFF
TGTGCCAGCAGTCACGGCGGGAACACTGAAGCTTTCTTT
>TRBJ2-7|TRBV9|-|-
CASSPRGGSHSYEQYF
TGTGCCAGCAGCCCCAGGGGCGGGAGTCACTCCTACGAGCAGTACTTC
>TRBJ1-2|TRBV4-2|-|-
CASSQDRAGLGYTF
TGTGCCAGCAGCCAAGATCGGGCAGGGCTTGGCTACACCTTC
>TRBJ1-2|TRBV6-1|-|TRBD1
CASSERGGGGYGYTF
TGTGCCAGCAGTGAAAGAGGGGGCGGTGGCTATGGCTACACCTTC
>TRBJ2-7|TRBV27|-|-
CASSLGTSYEQYF
TGTGCCAGCAGTTTGGGCACCTCCTACGAGCAGTACTTC